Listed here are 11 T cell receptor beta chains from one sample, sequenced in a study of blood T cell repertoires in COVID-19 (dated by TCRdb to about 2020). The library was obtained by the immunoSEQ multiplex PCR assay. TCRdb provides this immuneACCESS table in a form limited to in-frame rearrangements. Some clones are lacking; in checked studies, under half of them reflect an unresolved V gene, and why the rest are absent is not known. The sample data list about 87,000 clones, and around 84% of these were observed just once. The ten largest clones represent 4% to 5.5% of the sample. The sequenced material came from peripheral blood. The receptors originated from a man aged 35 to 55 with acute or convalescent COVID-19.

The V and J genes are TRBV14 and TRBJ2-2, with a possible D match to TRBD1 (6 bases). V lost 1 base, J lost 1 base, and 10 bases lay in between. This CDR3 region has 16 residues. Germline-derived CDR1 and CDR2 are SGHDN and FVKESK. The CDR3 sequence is CASSQALTGNTGELFF. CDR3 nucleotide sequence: TGTGCCAGCAGCCAAGCCCTGACAGGGAACACCGGGGAGCTGTTTTTT.

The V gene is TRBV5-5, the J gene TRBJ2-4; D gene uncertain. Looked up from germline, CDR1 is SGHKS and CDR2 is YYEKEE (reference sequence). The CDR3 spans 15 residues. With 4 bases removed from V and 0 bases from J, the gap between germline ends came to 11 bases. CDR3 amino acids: CASSPRLEAKNIQYF. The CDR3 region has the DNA TGTGCCAGCAGCCCTCGACTTGAAGCCAAAAACATTCAGTACTTC.

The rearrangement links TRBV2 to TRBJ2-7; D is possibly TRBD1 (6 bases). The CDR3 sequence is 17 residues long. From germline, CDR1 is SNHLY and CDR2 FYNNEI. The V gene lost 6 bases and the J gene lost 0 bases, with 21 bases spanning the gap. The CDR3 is CASSWRNTGQNSYEQYF. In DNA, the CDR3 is TGTGCCAGCAGCTGGAGAAACACGGGACAAAACTCCTACGAGCAGTACTTC.

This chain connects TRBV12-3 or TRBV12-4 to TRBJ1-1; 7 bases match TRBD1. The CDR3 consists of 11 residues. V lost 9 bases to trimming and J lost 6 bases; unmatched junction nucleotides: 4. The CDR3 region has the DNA TGTGCCAGTCGAAGGGGGCCTGAAGCTTTCTTT. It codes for CASRRGPEAFF.

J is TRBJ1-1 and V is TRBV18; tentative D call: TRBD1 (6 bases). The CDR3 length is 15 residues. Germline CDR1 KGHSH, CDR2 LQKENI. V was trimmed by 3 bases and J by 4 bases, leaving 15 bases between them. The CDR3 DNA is TGTGCCAGCTCACCTGAACAGGGAGGGAGCACTGAAGCTTTCTTT. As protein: CASSPEQGGSTEAFF.

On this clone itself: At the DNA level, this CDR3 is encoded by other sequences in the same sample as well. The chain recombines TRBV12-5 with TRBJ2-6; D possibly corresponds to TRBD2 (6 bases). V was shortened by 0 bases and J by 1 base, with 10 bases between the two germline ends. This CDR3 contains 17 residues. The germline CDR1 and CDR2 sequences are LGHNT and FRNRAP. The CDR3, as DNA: TGTGCTAGTGGTTTGGTAGGAGGGTTGTCTGGGGCCAACGTCCTGACTTTC. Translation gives CASGLVGGLSGANVLTF.

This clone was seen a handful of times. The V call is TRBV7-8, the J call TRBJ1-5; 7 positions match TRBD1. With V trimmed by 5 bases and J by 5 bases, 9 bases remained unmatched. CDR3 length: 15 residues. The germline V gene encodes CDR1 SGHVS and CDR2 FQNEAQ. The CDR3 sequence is CASSPEGDSYQPQHF. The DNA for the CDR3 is TGTGCCAGCAGCCCAGAGGGGGACAGTTATCAGCCCCAGCATTTT.

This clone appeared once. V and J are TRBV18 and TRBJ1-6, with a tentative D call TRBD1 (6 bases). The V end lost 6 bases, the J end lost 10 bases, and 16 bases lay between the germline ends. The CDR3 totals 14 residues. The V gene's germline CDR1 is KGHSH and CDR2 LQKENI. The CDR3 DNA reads TGTGCCAGCTCCACAGAAGGGGGTGGATCACCCCTCCACTTT. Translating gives CASSTEGGGSPLHF.

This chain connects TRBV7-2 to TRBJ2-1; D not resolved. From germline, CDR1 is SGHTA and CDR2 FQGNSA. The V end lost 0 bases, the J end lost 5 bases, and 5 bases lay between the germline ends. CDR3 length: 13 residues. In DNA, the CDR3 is TGTGCCAGCAGCTTAGCGAGGAACAATGAGCAGTTCTTC. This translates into CASSLARNNEQFF.

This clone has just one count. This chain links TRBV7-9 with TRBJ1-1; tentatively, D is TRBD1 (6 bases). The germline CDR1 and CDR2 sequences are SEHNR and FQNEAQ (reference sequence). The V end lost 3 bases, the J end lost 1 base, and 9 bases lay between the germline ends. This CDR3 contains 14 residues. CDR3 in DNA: TGTGCCAGCAGCTTGACAGGATGGAACACTGAAGCTTTCTTT. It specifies CASSLTGWNTEAFF.

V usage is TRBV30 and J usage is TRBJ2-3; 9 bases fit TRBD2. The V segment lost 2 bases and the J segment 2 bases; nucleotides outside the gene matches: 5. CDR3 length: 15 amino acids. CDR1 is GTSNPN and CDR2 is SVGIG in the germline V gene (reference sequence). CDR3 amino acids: CAWSRSSGATDTQYF. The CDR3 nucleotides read TGTGCCTGGAGTCGGTCTAGCGGGGCCACAGATACGCAGTATTTT. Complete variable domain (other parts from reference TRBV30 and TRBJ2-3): SQTIHQWPATLVQPVGSPLSLECTVEGTSNPNLYWYRQAAGRGLQLLFYSVGIGQISSEVPQNLSASRPQDRQFILSSKKLLLSDSGFYLCAWSRSSGATDTQYFGPGTRLTVL.